The 25 T cell receptor beta chains in this list originate from one sample, sequenced in a study of cytotoxic CD8 clonotypes in ibrutinib-treated CLL. Sequencing used immunoSEQ multiplex PCR; TCRdb keeps in-frame clones, though not all of them. Among 250,000 to 350,000 clones, 70% to 80% were seen once, and the ten largest hold roughly 5%. The sequencing here drew on PBMCs, taken at disease progression, from a patient treated with ibrutinib. Every receptor here comes from a human donor with chronic lymphocytic leukemia.

The chain links TRBV28 to TRBJ1-2; D unclear. V lost 2 bases and J 3 bases, leaving 10 bases between the germline ends. The CDR3 loop spans 14 amino acids. The germline CDR1 and CDR2 sequences are MDHEN and SYDVKM. CDR3 protein: CASSLPWGYYGYTF. In nucleotides, the CDR3 is TGTGCCAGCAGTTTACCATGGGGTTACTATGGCTACACCTTC.

The genes are TRBV9 and TRBJ1-3; D unclear. There are 12 residues in the CDR3. Trimming took off 1 base at V and 5 bases at J, with 4 bases between the two ends. Germline V gene lookup returns CDR1 SGDLS and CDR2 YYNGEE. The DNA for the CDR3 is TGTGCCAGCAGCGTATCAAGAAACACCATATATTTT. Translation: CASSVSRNTIYF.

J is TRBJ2-7 and V is TRBV28; 7 bases map to TRBD2. The CDR3 is 13 amino acids. The ends lost 7 bases at V and 2 bases at J; junction bases unmatched: 5. The germline V gene has CDR1 MDHEN and CDR2 SYDVKM. The CDR3 sequence: CASTPSGPYEQYF. CDR3 sequence (DNA): TGTGCCAGCACTCCTAGCGGTCCCTACGAGCAGTACTTC. The full variable domain, rest sourced from reference TRBV28 and TRBJ2-7, is DVKVTQSSRYLVKRTGEKVFLECVQDMDHENMFWYRQDPGLGLRLIYFSYDVKMKEKGDIPEGYSVSREKKERFSLILESASTNQTSMYLCASTPSGPYEQYFGPGTRLTVT.

A remark on this clone: At the DNA level, this CDR3 is encoded by other sequences in the same sample as well. The V and J genes are TRBV19 and TRBJ1-2; 7 nucleotides line up with TRBD1. CDR3 length equals 13 residues. With 0 bases clipped from V and 6 bases from J, the junction kept 1 base outside the gene matches. Germline CDR1 and CDR2: LNHDA and SQIVND (reference sequence). The CDR3 reads CASSIDRGDGYTF. CDR3 nucleotide sequence: TGTGCCAGTAGTATAGACAGGGGGGATGGCTACACCTTC.

This chain joins TRBV9 and TRBJ2-6; a weak D match, TRBD2 (6 bases). Looked up from germline, CDR1 is SGDLS and CDR2 is YYNGEE. Trimming stripped 1 base from V and 3 bases from J, with 11 bases between. The CDR3 is made up of 16 amino acids. The DNA of the CDR3 is TGTGCCAGCAGCGTAAATAGGGAGGATGGGGCCAACGTCCTGACTTTC. It translates to CASSVNREDGANVLTF.

The chain uses TRBV28 and TRBJ1-2, with D unclear. CDR3 length equals 13 residues. Germline V gene data show CDR1 as MDHEN and CDR2 as SYDVKM. V lost 3 bases and J lost 4, with 9 bases in between. The CDR3 DNA follows: TGTGCCAGCAGTTTCGCCAGGACCTATGGCTACACCTTC. Its protein product is CASSFARTYGYTF.

The rearrangement uses TRBV5-1 and TRBJ2-5; 8 nucleotides agree with TRBD2. J lost 4 bases, V lost 4 bases, and 6 bases had no gene match. Per the germline V gene, CDR1 is SGHRS and CDR2 is YFSETQ. The CDR3 loop spans 14 amino acids. The DNA of the CDR3 is TGCGCCAGCAGCCCAGCGGGGGCGGGAGAGACCCAGTACTTC. This encodes CASSPAGAGETQYF.

This clone was seen only once. V is TRBV27 and J is TRBJ2-2; D gene ambiguous. Per germline, CDR1 MNHEY and CDR2 SMNVEV (reference sequence). The ends were cut back, 2 bases at V and 7 bases at J, with 2 bases in the middle. There are 11 residues in the CDR3. The CDR3 coding sequence is TGTGCCAGCAGTTTACGCGGGGAGCTGTTTTTT. Protein product: CASSLRGELFF.

This clone was seen once. This sequence joins TRBV5-8 and TRBJ2-7; D call uncertain. This CDR3 has 10 amino acids. Germline-derived CDR1 and CDR2 are SGHTS and YDEGEE. V dropped 1 base and J dropped 7 bases, with 3 bases sitting between them. CDR3 protein: CASSLIEQYF. CDR3 in DNA: TGTGCCAGCAGCTTGATTGAGCAGTACTTC.

A few counts support this clone. The rearrangement uses TRBV4-1 and TRBJ2-1; D perhaps matches TRBD1 (5 bases). Germline CDR1 reads MGHRA; CDR2 reads YSYEKL. The CDR3 length is 14 residues. V lost 0 bases to trimming and J lost 7 bases, with 10 bases between them. The CDR3 reads CASSQDSGRNEQFF. The DNA of the CDR3 is TGCGCCAGCAGCCAAGATTCAGGGCGGAATGAGCAGTTCTTC.

This clone came up once. The V and J genes are TRBV9 and TRBJ2-3; D not resolved. Trimming shortened V by 3 bases and J by 0 bases, and 2 bases separated the two germline ends. Germline V lookup: CDR1 SGDLS, CDR2 YYNGEE. The CDR3 runs to 12 residues. The CDR3 here is CASSESTDTQYF. The CDR3 nucleotides are TGTGCCAGCAGCGAAAGCACAGATACGCAGTATTTT.

J is TRBJ2-3 and V is TRBV7-3; D gene uncertain. Trimming took off 2 bases at V and 2 bases at J, with 5 bases between the two ends. The length of the CDR3 is 13 residues. Germline assignment: CDR1 SGHTA and CDR2 FQGTGA. The CDR3 reads CASSLGHTDTQYF. As DNA, the CDR3 is TGTGCCAGCAGCTTAGGCCACACAGATACGCAGTATTTT.

V gene TRBV10-3 combines with J gene TRBJ2-5, with unresolved D. Germline lookup yields CDR1 ENHRY and CDR2 SYGVKD. Trimming shortened V by 4 bases and J by 2 bases, and 11 bases separated the two germline ends. This CDR3 is built from 14 residues. CDR3 loop: CAISVQKRQETQYF. The CDR3 DNA is TGTGCCATCAGTGTACAGAAACGACAAGAGACCCAGTACTTC.

The genes are TRBV6-6 and TRBJ2-2; a weak D match, TRBD2 (6 bases). This CDR3 has 15 amino acids. Trimming took off 3 bases at V and 5 bases at J, with 13 bases between the two ends. Germline values: CDR1 MNHNY, CDR2 SVGAGI (reference sequence). The CDR3 DNA reads TGTGCCAGCAGTTATGGAGGGCTCGTAACCGGGGAGCTGTTTTTT. This translates into CASSYGGLVTGELFF.

This clone was counted a single time. This chain uses TRBV7-9 with TRBJ2-7; possible D gene TRBD2, 7 bases. The V gene lost 5 bases and the J gene lost 3 bases, with 20 bases spanning the gap. Germline V CDR1 and CDR2: SEHNR, FQNEAQ (reference sequence). This CDR3 is 16 amino acids long. CDR3 nucleotide sequence: TGTGCCAGCAGCACAGGGACTACCCCCCGAGACTACGAGCAGTACTTC. Translating gives CASSTGTTPRDYEQYF.

This clone appeared a few times. The V call is TRBV6-5, the J call TRBJ1-2; the D is unclear. V was cut by 0 bases and J by 1 base, with 6 bases left in between. Looked up from germline, CDR1 is MNHEY and CDR2 is SVGAGI. This CDR3 region has 14 residues. DNA of the CDR3: TGTGCCAGCAGTTACTCGAAGGTTAACTATGGCTACACCTTC. It specifies CASSYSKVNYGYTF.

V is TRBV5-1 and J is TRBJ2-6, with D unclear. CDR3 length: 16 residues. Trimming pared 7 bases from V and 1 base from J, leaving 15 bases between. CDR1 is SGHRS and CDR2 is YFSETQ in the germline V gene. Here the CDR3 DNA reads TGCGCCAGCTCGGCAGCAGTCCTATCTGGGGCCAACGTCCTGACTTTC. It is translated as CASSAAVLSGANVLTF.

This chain joins TRBV5-4 and TRBJ2-7, with a tentative D call TRBD1 (5 bases). CDR3 length: 14 amino acids. Per germline, CDR1 SGHNT and CDR2 YYREEE (reference sequence). V lost 1 base and J 9 bases, leaving 17 bases between the germline ends. Here the CDR3 DNA reads TGTGCCAGCAGCTTGCAGGGTGGCCGAGCGCGGCAGTACTTC. Translating gives CASSLQGGRARQYF.

The genes are TRBV6-4 and TRBJ1-5; D gene ambiguous. The CDR3 covers 13 residues. The V end lost 6 bases, the J end lost 6 bases, and 12 bases lay between the germline ends. CDR1 and CDR2 from the germline V gene are MRHNA and SNTAGT. CDR3 nucleotide sequence: TGTGCCAGCAGCCCTGGGTGGGGTCAGCCCCAGCATTTT. This encodes CASSPGWGQPQHF.

J is TRBJ2-1 and V is TRBV19; D unclear. The CDR3 consists of 12 residues. Trimming took 3 bases from V and 10 from J, leaving 10 bases between them. Germline-derived CDR1 and CDR2 are LNHDA and SQIVND (reference sequence). The DNA of the CDR3 is TGTGCCAGTAGTATGGACCGCAGGGAGCAGTTCTTC. Its protein product is CASSMDRREQFF.

The rearrangement links TRBV7-9 to TRBJ2-1; D gene uncertain. The CDR3 has 16 residues. The V end was cut by 5 bases, the J end by 6 bases, with 20 bases between. Germline-derived CDR1 and CDR2 are SEHNR and FQNEAQ (reference sequence). CDR3 in DNA: TGTGCCAGCAGCGATAAACGGCCGGCACAGATCAATGAGCAGTTCTTC. It yields the protein CASSDKRPAQINEQFF.

The rearrangement joins TRBV2 to TRBJ1-2; TRBD1 is a possible D gene (6 bases). This CDR3 has 10 residues. From germline, CDR1 is SNHLY and CDR2 FYNNEI. Trimming stripped 10 bases from V and 7 bases from J, with 10 bases between. CDR3 coding DNA: TGTGCCACCGGAGGGGGTGGCTACACCTTC. Translation gives CATGGGGYTF.

The chain couples TRBV28 to TRBJ2-5; tentatively, D is TRBD1 (5 bases). V was clipped by 6 bases and J by 5 bases, with 16 bases between them. This CDR3 is 14 amino acids long. Germline CDR1 MDHEN, CDR2 SYDVKM. The CDR3 nucleotides read TGTGCCAGCAGGGGTAAGGGGATAAGGGAGACCCAGTACTTC. As protein: CASRGKGIRETQYF.

This chain joins TRBV15 and TRBJ2-3; maybe TRBD1 (6 bases). Germline V gives CDR1 LNHNV, CDR2 YYDKDF (reference sequence). V was clipped by 6 bases and J by 0 bases, with 10 bases between them. The CDR3 extends over 14 amino acids. CDR3 DNA: TGTGCCACCAGGGATCAGGGGAGCACAGATACGCAGTATTTT. This gives the protein CATRDQGSTDTQYF.

The CDR3 loop is CSAERTSGYNEQFF. The CDR3 region has the DNA TGCAGCGCCGAAAGGACTAGCGGTTACAATGAGCAGTTCTTC. The V gene is TRBV29-1, the J gene TRBJ2-1; 10 nucleotides line up with TRBD2. The V gene end was trimmed by 7 bases and the J gene end by 4 bases; junction bases not matched to a gene: 7. This CDR3 has 14 residues. CDR1 SQVTM and CDR2 ANQGSEA come from the germline V gene.